This entry concerns a single T cell receptor beta chain. What it recognizes is unknown. This CDR3 has 13 amino acids. From germline, CDR1 is DFQATT and CDR2 SNEGSKA (reference sequence). This entry is derived from a study of post-analysis software for immune sequencing data. Prepared libraries of TCR beta cDNA carried unique molecular identifiers. In TCRdb, the PCR reads were re-called with MiXCR into one record per CDR3 protein. This sample has 750,000 to 950,000 distinct CDR3 sequences; approximately 57% occur once, and the top ten carry about 4.5%. Broader study findings: Among several TRBV segments more frequent in patients than controls were TRBV5-6, TRBV5-1 and TRBV20-1.

The sequenced material came from blood. This receptor was obtained from a girl under 18 with multiple sclerosis. The chain carries TRBV20-1 and TRBJ2-5, with TRBD1 as a possible D gene (6 bases). The DNA end is more similar to TRBJ2-7, so the J call may be wrong. CDR3: CSARGSNSYEQYF. CDR3 coding DNA: TGCAGCGCAAGGGGGAGTAACTCCTACGAGCAGTACTTC.